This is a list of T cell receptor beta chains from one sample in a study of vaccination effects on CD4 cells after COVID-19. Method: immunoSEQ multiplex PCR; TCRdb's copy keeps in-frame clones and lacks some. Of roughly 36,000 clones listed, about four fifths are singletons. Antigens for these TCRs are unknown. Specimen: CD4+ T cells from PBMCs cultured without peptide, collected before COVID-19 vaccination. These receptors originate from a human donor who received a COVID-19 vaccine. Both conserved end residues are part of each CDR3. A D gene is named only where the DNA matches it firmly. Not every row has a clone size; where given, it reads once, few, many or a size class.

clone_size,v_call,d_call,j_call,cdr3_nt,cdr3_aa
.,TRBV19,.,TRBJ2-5,TGTGCCAGTAGTAAGGGGACGAAAGAGACCCAGTACTTC,CASSKGTKETQYF
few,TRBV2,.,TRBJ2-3,TGTGCCAGCAGTGAATTGGCGAGGGATACGCAGTATTTT,CASSELARDTQYF
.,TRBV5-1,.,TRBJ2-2,TGCGCCAGCAGGGACCCCGGGACAAGGTTCGATGGTCTGTTTTTT,CASRDPGTRFDGLFF
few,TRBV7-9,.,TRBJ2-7,TGTGCCAGCAGAGATGGGGGTGGCGAGCAGTACTTC,CASRDGGGEQYF
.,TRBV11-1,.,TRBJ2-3,TGTGCCAGCACCGAATCGGGAGATACGCAGTATTTT,CASTESGDTQYF
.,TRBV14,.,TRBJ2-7,TGTGCCAGCAGCCAAGTCTGGGGTTCCTACGAGCAGTACTTC,CASSQVWGSYEQYF
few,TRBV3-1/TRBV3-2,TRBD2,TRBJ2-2,TGTGCCAGCAGCCAACTCCTACTAGCGGGAACCGGGGAGCTGTTTTTT,CASSQLLLAGTGELFF
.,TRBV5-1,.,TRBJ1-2,TGCGCCAGCAGCTCGGACACATCTAACTATGGCTACACCTTC,CASSSDTSNYGYTF
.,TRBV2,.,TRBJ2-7,TGTGCCAGCAATCGACATCGCTCCGCGAATGAGCAGTACTTC,CASNRHRSANEQYF
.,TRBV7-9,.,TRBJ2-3,TGTGCCAGCAGCTTGGACGGCTTCCCAGATACGCAGTATTTT,CASSLDGFPDTQYF
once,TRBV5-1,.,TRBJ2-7,TGCGCCAGCAGCCCCCGGGCAGGGGAGGGTTACGAGCAGTACTTC,CASSPRAGEGYEQYF
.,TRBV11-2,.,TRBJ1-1,TGTGCCAGCACCCCCTATCAGGCGAACACTGAAGCTTTCTTT,CASTPYQANTEAFF
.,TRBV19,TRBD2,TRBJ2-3,TGTGCCAGTAGTCTGAGGGGGGCGGGAGGAACAGATACGCAGTATTTT,CASSLRGAGGTDTQYF
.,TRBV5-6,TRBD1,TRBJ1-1,TGTGCCAGCAGCCGCGGAGACAGGGAGGCTGAAGCTTTCTTT,CASSRGDREAEAFF
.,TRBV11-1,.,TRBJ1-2,TGTGCCAGCAGCCGAGGATGGGGGACGGTCGGCTACACCTTC,CASSRGWGTVGYTF
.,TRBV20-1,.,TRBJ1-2,TGCAGTGCTAGCCCCGATGACGGCTACACCTTC,CSASPDDGYTF
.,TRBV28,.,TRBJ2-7,TGTGCCAGCAGTTCCCATATACTAGGGGAGCAGTACTTC,CASSSHILGEQYF
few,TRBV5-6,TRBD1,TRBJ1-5,TGTGCCAGCAGCGCTGGACAGGCGTACGTTCAGCCCCAGCATTTT,CASSAGQAYVQPQHF
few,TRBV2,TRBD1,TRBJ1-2,TGTGCCAGCAGTTCGACAGGGGTTTTTTTC,CASSSTGVFF
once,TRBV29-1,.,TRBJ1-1,TGCAGCGTAGAAGGACAGTTCGCTGAAGCTTTCTTT,CSVEGQFAEAFF
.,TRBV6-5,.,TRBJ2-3,TGTGCCAGCAGAAAACTTCCCAAAAGCACAGATACGCAGTATTTT,CASRKLPKSTDTQYF
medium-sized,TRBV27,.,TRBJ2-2,TGTGCCAGCAGTTTTAGGATCGGGGAGCTGTTTTTT,CASSFRIGELFF
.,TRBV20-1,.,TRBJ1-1,TGCAGTGCTAGTCTCCCGGTGGGGGAAGCTTTCTTT,CSASLPVGEAFF
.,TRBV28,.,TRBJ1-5,TGTGCCAGCAGTTTAGGGGGTAATAGCAATCAGCCCCAGCATTTT,CASSLGGNSNQPQHF
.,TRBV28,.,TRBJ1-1,TGTGTCAGACAGAGGAACACTGAAGCTTTCTTT,CVRQRNTEAFF
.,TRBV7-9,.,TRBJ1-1,TGTGCCAGCAGCCGCTTGAGGGGTCGGGGCACTGAAGCTTTCTTT,CASSRLRGRGTEAFF
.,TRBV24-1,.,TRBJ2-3,TGTGCCACCAGTTCAGGGTACTCAGATACGCAGTATTTT,CATSSGYSDTQYF
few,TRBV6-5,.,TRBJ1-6,TGTGCCAGCAGTTGGAGGGGGGAGTCCTATAATTCACCCCTCCACTTT,CASSWRGESYNSPLHF
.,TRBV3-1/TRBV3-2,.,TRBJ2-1,TGTGCCATCGCGTCATCGGCGGGCAATGAGCAGTTCTTC,CAIASSAGNEQFF
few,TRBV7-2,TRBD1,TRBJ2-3,TGTGCCAGCAGCTCCCTGTGGACAGGGAGCACAGATACGCAGTATTTT,CASSSLWTGSTDTQYF
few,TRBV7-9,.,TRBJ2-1,TGTGCCAGCAGCTTGGCAGGGAGTCGAGATGAGCAGTTCTTC,CASSLAGSRDEQFF
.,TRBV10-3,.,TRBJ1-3,TGTGCCATCAGTGAGGGAGGCACCATATATTTT,CAISEGGTIYF
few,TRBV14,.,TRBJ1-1,TGTGCCAGCAGCCAAGCCAGGAACACTGAAGCTTTCTTT,CASSQARNTEAFF
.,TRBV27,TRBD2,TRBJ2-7,TGTGCCAGCAGTTTAAAGGCCCTGGGGGGGTACGAGCAGTACTTC,CASSLKALGGYEQYF
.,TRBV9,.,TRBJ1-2,TGTGCCAGCAGCGCCCGAGCAGGGAATTCTGAGGGCTACACCTTC,CASSARAGNSEGYTF
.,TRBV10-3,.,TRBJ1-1,TGTGCCATCAGGGGACGGGGGGCTGAAGCTTTCTTT,CAIRGRGAEAFF
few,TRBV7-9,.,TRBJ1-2,TGTGCCAGCAGCTTAAACTATGGCTACACCTTC,CASSLNYGYTF
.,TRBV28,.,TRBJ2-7,TGTGCCAGCGGGGGGATAGGGACACGATCCTACGAGCAGTACTTC,CASGGIGTRSYEQYF
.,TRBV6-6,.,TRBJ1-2,TGTGCCAGCAGTCGCGTGACAGGATTTACTCGGGGTAGGGGTGTGCCGGGAAGCTATGGCTACACCTTC,CASSRVTGFTRGRGVPGSYGYTF
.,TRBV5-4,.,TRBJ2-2,TGTGCCAGCAGCCCTCCAGGGGGAGGGGGAGCCGGGGAGCTGTTTTTT,CASSPPGGGGAGELFF
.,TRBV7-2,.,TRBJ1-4,TGTGCCAGCAGCTTCACAGGGTCCCCTAATGAAAAACTGTTTTTT,CASSFTGSPNEKLFF
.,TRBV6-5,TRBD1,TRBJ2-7,TGTGCCAGCACACGGACAGGGGGCAACGACGAGCAGTACTTC,CASTRTGGNDEQYF